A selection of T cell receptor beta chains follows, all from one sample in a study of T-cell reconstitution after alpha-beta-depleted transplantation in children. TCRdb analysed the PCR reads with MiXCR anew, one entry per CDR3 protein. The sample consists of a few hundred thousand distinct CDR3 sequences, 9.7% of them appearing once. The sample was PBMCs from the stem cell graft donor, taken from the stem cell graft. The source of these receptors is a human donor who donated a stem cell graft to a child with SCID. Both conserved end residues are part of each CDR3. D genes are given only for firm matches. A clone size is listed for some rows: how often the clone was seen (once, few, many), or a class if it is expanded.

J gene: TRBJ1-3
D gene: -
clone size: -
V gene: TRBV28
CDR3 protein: CASSLEGNPPEGIYF
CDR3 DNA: TGTGCCAGCAGTTTGGAAGGGAATCCCCCAGAGGGCATATATTTT

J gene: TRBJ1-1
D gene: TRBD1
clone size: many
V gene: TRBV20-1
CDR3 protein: CSARTGGANTEAFF
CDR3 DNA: TGCAGTGCTAGGACAGGGGGCGCGAACACTGAAGCTTTCTTT

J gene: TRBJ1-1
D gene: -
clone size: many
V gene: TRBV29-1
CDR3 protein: CSVAGTEAFF
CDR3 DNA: TGCAGCGTTGCCGGGACTGAAGCTTTCTTT

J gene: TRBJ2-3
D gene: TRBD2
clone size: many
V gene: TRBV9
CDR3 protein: CASSVDMGGWTSPTDTQYF
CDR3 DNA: TGTGCCAGCAGCGTAGACATGGGAGGATGGACTAGCCCTACAGATACGCAGTATTTT

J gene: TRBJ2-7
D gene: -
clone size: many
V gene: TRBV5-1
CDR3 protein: CASSLGAPGEEQYF
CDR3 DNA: TGCGCCAGCAGCTTGGGCGCCCCGGGCGAAGAGCAGTACTTC

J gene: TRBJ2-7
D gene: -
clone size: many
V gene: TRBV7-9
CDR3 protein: CASSPRDVKYEQYF
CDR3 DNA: TGTGCCAGCAGCCCGAGGGACGTAAAATACGAGCAGTACTTC

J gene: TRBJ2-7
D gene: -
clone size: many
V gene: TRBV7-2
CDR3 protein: CASSLNAASSSYEQYF
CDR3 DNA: TGTGCCAGCAGCTTAAATGCGGCTAGTTCCTCCTACGAGCAGTACTTC

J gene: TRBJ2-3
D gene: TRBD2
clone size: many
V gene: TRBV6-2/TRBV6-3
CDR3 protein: CASSYGTSGGHHTDTQYF
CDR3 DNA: TGTGCCAGCAGTTACGGGACTAGCGGGGGGCACCACACAGATACGCAGTATTTT

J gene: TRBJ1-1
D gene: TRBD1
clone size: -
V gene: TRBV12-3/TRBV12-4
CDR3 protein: CVSSPPSQGAHTEAFF
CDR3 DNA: TGTGTCAGCAGTCCACCTTCTCAGGGGGCCCACACTGAAGCTTTCTTT

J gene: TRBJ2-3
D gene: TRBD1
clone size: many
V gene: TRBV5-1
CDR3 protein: CASSLQGSYTDTQYF
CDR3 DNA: TGCGCCAGCAGCCTACAGGGGTCCTACACAGATACGCAGTATTTT

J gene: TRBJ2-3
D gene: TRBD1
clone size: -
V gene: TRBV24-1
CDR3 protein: CATSSGQLIETDTQYF
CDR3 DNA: TGTGCCACCAGCTCGGGACAGCTTATTGAAACAGATACGCAGTATTTT

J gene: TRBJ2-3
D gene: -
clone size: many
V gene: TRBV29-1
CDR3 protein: CSVGARLGKTDTQYF
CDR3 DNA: TGCAGCGTTGGGGCGCGACTAGGGAAGACAGATACGCAGTATTTT

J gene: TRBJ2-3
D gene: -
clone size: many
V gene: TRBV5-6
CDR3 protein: CASSLARGSSTDTQYF
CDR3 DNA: TGTGCCAGCAGCTTGGCGAGGGGCTCTAGCACAGATACGCAGTATTTT

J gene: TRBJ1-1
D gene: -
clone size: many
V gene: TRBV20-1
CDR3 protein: CSASGAGASTEAFF
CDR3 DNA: TGCAGTGCTAGTGGGGCGGGGGCAAGCACTGAAGCTTTCTTT

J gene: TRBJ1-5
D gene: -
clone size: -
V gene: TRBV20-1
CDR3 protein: CSARGPHREGQPQHF
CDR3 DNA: TGCAGTGCTAGAGGCCCTCACAGGGAGGGTCAGCCCCAGCATTTT

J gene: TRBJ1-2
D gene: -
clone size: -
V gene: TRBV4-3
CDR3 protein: CASSQDASTASYGYTF
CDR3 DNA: TGCGCCAGCAGCCAGGATGCATCGACAGCTTCCTATGGCTACACCTTC

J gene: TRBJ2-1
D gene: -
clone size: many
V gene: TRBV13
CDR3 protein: CASSLEAGNEQFF
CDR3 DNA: TGTGCCAGCAGCTTAGAGGCGGGTAATGAGCAGTTCTTC

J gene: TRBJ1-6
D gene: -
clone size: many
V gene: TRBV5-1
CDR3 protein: CASKKGTGAPALHF
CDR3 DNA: TGCGCCAGCAAAAAAGGGACCGGGGCCCCGGCCCTCCACTTT

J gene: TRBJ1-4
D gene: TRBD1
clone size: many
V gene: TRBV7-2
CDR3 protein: CASSLQGASEKLFF
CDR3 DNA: TGTGCCAGCAGCTTACAGGGGGCGTCGGAAAAACTGTTTTTT

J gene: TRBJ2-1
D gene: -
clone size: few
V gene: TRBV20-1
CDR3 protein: CSAIRGGLQGNEQFF
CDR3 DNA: TGCAGTGCTATTCGCGGGGGCCTACAGGGGAATGAGCAGTTCTTC

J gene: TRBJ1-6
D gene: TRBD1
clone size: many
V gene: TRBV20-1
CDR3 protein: CSARMGTGRSDNSPLHF
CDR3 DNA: TGCAGTGCTAGAATGGGGACAGGGCGATCGGATAATTCACCCCTCCACTTT

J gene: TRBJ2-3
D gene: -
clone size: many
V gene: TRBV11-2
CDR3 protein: CASRRGDTDTQYF
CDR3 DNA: TGTGCCAGCAGAAGGGGGGACACAGATACGCAGTATTTT

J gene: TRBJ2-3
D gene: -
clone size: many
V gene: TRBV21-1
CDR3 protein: CASRRRSRQGSTDTQYF
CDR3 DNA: TGTGCCAGCAGGAGAAGGTCGAGACAGGGGAGCACAGATACGCAGTATTTT

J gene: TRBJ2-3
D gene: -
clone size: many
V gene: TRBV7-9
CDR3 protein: CASSLSRSNTDTQYF
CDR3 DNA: TGTGCCAGCAGCTTATCTAGAAGCAACACAGATACGCAGTATTTT

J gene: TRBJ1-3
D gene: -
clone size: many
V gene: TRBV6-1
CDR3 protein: CASSRQARSGNTIYF
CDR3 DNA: TGTGCCAGCAGTAGACAGGCGCGCTCTGGAAACACCATATATTTT

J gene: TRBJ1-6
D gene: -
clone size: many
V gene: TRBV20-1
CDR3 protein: CSASGVRLSPLHF
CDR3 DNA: TGCAGTGCTTCGGGGGTTAGGCTTTCACCCCTCCACTTT

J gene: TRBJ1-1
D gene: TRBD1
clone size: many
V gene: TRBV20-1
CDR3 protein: CSARALRDREADTEAFF
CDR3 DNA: TGCAGTGCTAGAGCCCTAAGGGACAGGGAGGCAGACACTGAAGCTTTCTTT

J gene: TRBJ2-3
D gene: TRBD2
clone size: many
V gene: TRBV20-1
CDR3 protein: CSARIQGGIADTQYF
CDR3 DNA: TGCAGTGCTAGAATCCAGGGAGGGATTGCAGATACGCAGTATTTT

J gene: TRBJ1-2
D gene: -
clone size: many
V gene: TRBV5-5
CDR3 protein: CASTRDNGYGYTF
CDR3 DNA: TGTGCCAGCACCAGGGACAATGGGTATGGCTACACCTTC

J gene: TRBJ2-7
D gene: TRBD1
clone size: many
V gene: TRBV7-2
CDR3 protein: CASSLTTGASPGEQYF
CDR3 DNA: TGTGCCAGCAGCTTAACTACAGGGGCCAGTCCCGGCGAGCAGTACTTC

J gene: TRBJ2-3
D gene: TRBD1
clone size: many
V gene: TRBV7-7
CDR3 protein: CASSLGTGGSDTQYF
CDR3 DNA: TGTGCCAGCAGCTTGGGGACAGGGGGCAGCGATACGCAGTATTTT

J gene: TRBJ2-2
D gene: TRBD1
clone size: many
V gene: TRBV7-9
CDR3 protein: CASSFIEGAGTGELFF
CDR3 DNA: TGTGCCAGCAGCTTCATCGAGGGGGCAGGGACCGGGGAGCTGTTTTTT

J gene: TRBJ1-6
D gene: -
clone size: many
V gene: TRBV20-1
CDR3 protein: CSAGRVKGSPLHF
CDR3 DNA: TGCAGTGCGGGAAGGGTTAAGGGTTCACCCCTCCACTTT